This T cell receptor (beta chain) comes out of a study of vaccination effects on CD4 cells after COVID-19. The data were produced by immunoSEQ multiplex PCR, yet TCRdb's version contains in-frame clones alone and is incomplete. The top ten clones hold 14% of a sample with 25,000 to 35,000 clones, more than 65% of them seen once. A note on this clone: The target antigen is unknown.

The ends were cut back, 1 base at V and 3 bases at J, with 8 bases in the middle. There are 13 residues in the CDR3. Germline V CDR1 and CDR2: SGHRS, YFSETQ. Within the ViraFEST assay, antigen-specific CD4+ T cells underwent expansion with viral peptide pools prior to sequencing. Researchers isolated CD4+ T cells once ten to eleven days of culture had elapsed. Participants got two doses of BNT162b2 or mRNA-1273 vaccine. Nucleocapsid antibodies were negative in the vaccine recipients, who had never had SARS-CoV-2 infection. The material was CD4+ T cells from PBMCs cultured with HCoV-229E spike peptides, obtained after COVID-19 vaccination. This TCR derives from a human donor who received a COVID-19 vaccine. This chain uses TRBV5-1 with TRBJ2-7; D gene uncertain. The CDR3 loop reads CASSLSSIYEQYF. CDR3 nucleotides: TGCGCCAGCAGCTTGTCTAGTATCTACGAGCAGTACTTC.